This is a list of T cell receptor beta chains from one sample in a study of blood T cell repertoires in COVID-19. Sequencing used immunoSEQ multiplex PCR; TCRdb keeps in-frame clones, though not all of them. The sample contains about 180,000 clones, 85% to 90% of which appear only once. The sequencing sample was made of PBMCs or T cells enriched from blood (not recorded which). Receptors originate from a woman aged 40 to 50 with acute COVID-19. Both conserved end residues are part of each CDR3. The D gene is left open where the match is weak. Clone sizes are given selectively: once, few, many, or a class where the clone is expanded.

once	TRBV4-3	.	TRBJ2-1	CASSQVGGTSPRFF	TGCGCCAGCAGCCAAGTCGGAGGTACTTCACCTCGGTTCTTC
.	TRBV7-8	.	TRBJ2-5	CASSSGLRPETQYF	TGTGCCAGCAGCTCGGGACTCCGCCCAGAGACCCAGTACTTC
.	TRBV11-2	.	TRBJ1-3	CASSPTTRPGNTIYF	TGTGCCAGCAGCCCCACAACGCGGCCTGGAAACACCATATATTTT
.	TRBV7-2	TRBD2	TRBJ2-1	CASSLDGLADNEQFF	TGTGCCAGCAGCTTAGACGGACTAGCGGACAATGAGCAGTTCTTC
.	TRBV25-1	TRBD2	TRBJ2-7	CASTSGLSYEQYF	TGTGCCAGTACTAGCGGCCTTTCCTACGAGCAGTACTTC
.	TRBV5-1	TRBD1	TRBJ2-3	CASSPYRGLGADTQYF	TGCGCCAGCAGCCCTTACAGGGGGCTAGGGGCAGATACGCAGTATTTT
.	TRBV28	.	TRBJ2-1	CASSFLDSAHEQFF	TGTGCCAGCAGTTTCCTCGACTCCGCCCATGAGCAGTTCTTC
once	TRBV13	.	TRBJ2-1	CASSPDLGDSPRSINEQFF	TGTGCCAGCAGCCCCGATCTCGGGGACTCGCCACGAAGTATCAATGAGCAGTTCTTC
.	TRBV11-1	TRBD1	TRBJ2-7	CASSPRTGVYEQYF	TGTGCCAGCAGCCCAAGGACAGGGGTCTACGAGCAGTACTTC
.	TRBV11-2	.	TRBJ2-1	CASSLEAFYGRVDEQFF	TGTGCCAGCAGCTTAGAGGCTTTCTACGGCAGGGTGGATGAGCAGTTCTTC
.	TRBV11-2	.	TRBJ1-4	CASSFLTGFNEKLFF	TGTGCCAGCAGCTTCCTGACTGGCTTCAATGAAAAACTGTTTTTT
.	TRBV6-2/TRBV6-3	TRBD1	TRBJ1-4	CASSYPGTGQYEKLFF	TGTGCCAGCAGTTACCCCGGGACAGGCCAATACGAAAAACTGTTTTTT
.	TRBV18	TRBD1	TRBJ1-1	CASSRGTANTEAFF	TGTGCCAGCTCACGTGGGACAGCAAACACTGAAGCTTTCTTT
.	TRBV7-9	TRBD1	TRBJ2-5	CASSQGTGGETQYF	TGTGCCAGCAGCCAGGGGACAGGAGGAGAGACCCAGTACTTC
once	TRBV18	.	TRBJ1-3	CASSPVKLSSGNTIYF	TGTGCCAGCTCACCAGTGAAGTTGAGCTCTGGAAACACCATATATTTT
.	TRBV11-2	.	TRBJ2-1	CASSFAVYNEQFF	TGTGCCAGCAGCTTCGCGGTATACAATGAGCAGTTCTTC
once	TRBV6-5	.	TRBJ1-5	CASSFSRGPNQPQHF	TGTGCCAGCTCCTTTAGTAGGGGTCCCAATCAGCCCCAGCATTTT
.	TRBV5-4	TRBD2	TRBJ2-4	CASSFNAGGLAKNIQYF	TGTGCCAGCAGCTTCAACGCGGGGGGGCTAGCCAAAAACATTCAGTACTTC
.	TRBV29-1	.	TRBJ1-1	CAGWNTEAFF	TGCGCAGGGTGGAACACTGAAGCTTTCTTT
.	TRBV7-2	.	TRBJ1-5	CASSLMSGGQPQHF	TGTGCCAGCAGCTTAATGTCGGGTGGTCAGCCCCAGCATTTT
once	TRBV4-1	.	TRBJ1-5	CASSYRVNQPQHF	TGCGCCAGCAGTTACAGGGTCAATCAGCCCCAGCATTTT
once	TRBV27	TRBD1	TRBJ2-4	CASSFTGQGATLDIQYF	TGTGCCAGCAGTTTTACGGGACAGGGGGCTACGTTGGACATTCAGTACTTC
once	TRBV3-1/TRBV3-2	.	TRBJ2-6	CASSQEQAYFSGANVLTF	TGTGCCAGCAGCCAAGAACAGGCCTACTTCTCTGGGGCCAACGTCCTGACTTTC
few	TRBV2	TRBD1	TRBJ1-4	CASRETGTGNEKLFF	TGTGCCAGCAGAGAAACCGGGACAGGGAATGAAAAACTGTTTTTT
.	TRBV28	TRBD2	TRBJ2-5	CASIRGGAGWRGQTQYF	TGTGCCAGCATACGCGGGGGGGCCGGTTGGAGGGGTCAGACCCAGTACTTC
.	TRBV27	TRBD2	TRBJ2-1	CASSPIAGGGRNEQFF	TGTGCCAGCAGTCCAATAGCGGGAGGGGGACGGAATGAGCAGTTCTTC
.	TRBV30	.	TRBJ1-1	CAWKGVGNTEAFF	TGTGCCTGGAAGGGGGTAGGGAACACTGAAGCTTTCTTT
.	TRBV28	TRBD2	TRBJ2-5	CASSLGSLAGVQETQYF	TGTGCCAGCAGCCTAGGGTCTCTAGCGGGGGTACAAGAGACCCAGTACTTC
.	TRBV5-6	TRBD1	TRBJ2-7	CASSFSWGQEVYEQYF	TGTGCCAGCAGCTTCAGTTGGGGACAGGAAGTCTACGAGCAGTACTTC
once	TRBV5-5	TRBD2	TRBJ2-5	CASSLEAGARETQYF	TGTGCCAGCAGCTTGGAAGCGGGGGCGAGGGAGACCCAGTACTTC
.	TRBV6-5	TRBD1	TRBJ1-2	CASSRDRTNYGYTF	TGTGCCAGCAGTAGGGACAGGACTAACTATGGCTACACCTTC
.	TRBV28	.	TRBJ2-1	CASSPRENEQFF	TGTGCCAGCAGTCCCCGAGAGAATGAGCAGTTCTTC
once	TRBV11-2	.	TRBJ2-7	CASSLAGAFGQYF	TGTGCCAGCAGCTTAGCGGGAGCCTTTGGGCAGTACTTC
.	TRBV2	.	TRBJ1-1	CASSEAGVHQAFF	TGTGCCAGCAGTGAAGCAGGGGTTCATCAAGCTTTCTTT
.	TRBV6-2/TRBV6-3	.	TRBJ1-1	CASSRRGGNTEAFF	TGTGCCAGCAGTCGCCGGGGGGGAAACACTGAAGCTTTCTTT
.	TRBV6-5	.	TRBJ2-1	CASSDRNSYNEQFF	TGTGCCAGCAGCGACAGGAATTCCTACAATGAGCAGTTCTTC
once	TRBV30	.	TRBJ2-7	CAWSDRYEQYF	TGTGCCTGGAGTGACCGGTACGAGCAGTACTTC
.	TRBV9	TRBD1	TRBJ1-4	CASSEQTGPNEKLFF	TGTGCCAGCAGCGAGCAGACAGGGCCGAATGAAAAACTGTTTTTT
.	TRBV12-5	TRBD1	TRBJ1-5	CASGYPATGRNQPQHF	TGTGCTAGTGGTTACCCTGCGACAGGGAGAAATCAGCCCCAGCATTTT
.	TRBV6-4	.	TRBJ1-1	CASINRDPNTEAFF	TGTGCCAGCATCAACAGAGATCCGAACACTGAAGCTTTCTTT